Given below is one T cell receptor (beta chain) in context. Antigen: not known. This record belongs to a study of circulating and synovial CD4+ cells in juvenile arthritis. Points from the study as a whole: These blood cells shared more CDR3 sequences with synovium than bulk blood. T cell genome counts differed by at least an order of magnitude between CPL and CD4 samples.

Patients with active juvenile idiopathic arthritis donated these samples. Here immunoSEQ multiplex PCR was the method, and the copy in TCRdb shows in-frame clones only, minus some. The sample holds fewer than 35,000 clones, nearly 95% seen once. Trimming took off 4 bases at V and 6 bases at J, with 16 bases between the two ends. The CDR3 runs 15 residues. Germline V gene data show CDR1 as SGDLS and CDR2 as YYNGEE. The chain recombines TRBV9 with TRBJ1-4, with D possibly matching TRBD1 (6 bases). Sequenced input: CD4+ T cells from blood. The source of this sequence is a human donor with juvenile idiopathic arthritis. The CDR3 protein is CASSLQGTHDEKLFF. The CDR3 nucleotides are TGTGCCAGCAGCCTACAGGGTACGCACGATGAAAAACTGTTTTTT.